One sample yielded the 18 T cell receptor beta chains listed below, sequenced in a study of control samples from healthy donors and cancer patients. Assay used: immunoSEQ multiplex PCR; TCRdb lists only in-frame clones, some missing. In the table there are about 21,000 clones, approximately 81% of which are singletons. Specimen: PBMCs. The source is a man aged 60-69 years with colorectal cancer.

This chain's CDR3 is CASSPGDGKSEAFF. For the CDR3, the DNA is TGCGCCAGCAGCCCGGGGGACGGGAAGAGTGAAGCTTTCTTT. The chain links TRBV5-1 to TRBJ1-1, with D perhaps TRBD1 (5 bases). Germline lookup yields CDR1 SGHRS and CDR2 YFSETQ. This CDR3 has 14 amino acids. With 4 bases removed from V and 7 bases from J, the gap between germline ends came to 17 bases.

V usage is TRBV6-2 or TRBV6-3 and J usage is TRBJ2-7; 10 bases map to TRBD2. Germline V gene sequence: CDR1 MNHEY, CDR2 SVGEGT. The CDR3 loop spans 13 amino acids. Trimming at V came to 4 bases and at J to 6 bases, leaving 3 bases not matched to a gene. As DNA, the CDR3 is TGTGCCAGCAGTTTCTTAGCGGGGGGCGAGCAGTACGTC. Translated, it gives CASSFLAGGEQYV.

This chain connects TRBV5-1 to TRBJ1-1, with TRBD1 as a possible D gene (5 bases). The CDR3 length is 15 residues. Looked up from germline, CDR1 is SGHRS and CDR2 is YFSETQ. Trimming took 4 bases from V and 0 from J, leaving 13 bases between them. The CDR3 DNA reads TGCGCCAGCAGCCGTGAGGGGTTTTTGAACACTGAAGCTTTCTTT. This gives the protein CASSREGFLNTEAFF.

The chain joins TRBV10-2 to TRBJ1-2; TRBD1 matches 12 bases. CDR3 length: 14 residues. The germline CDR1 and CDR2 sequences are WSHSY and SAAADI. V gave up 4 bases and J gave up 8 bases; unmatched junction bases: 5. The CDR3 DNA is TGCGCCAGCAGTGGGGACAGGGGGCGAAGCGGCTACACCTTC. Protein: CASSGDRGRSGYTF.

The rearrangement links TRBV27 to TRBJ2-7, with TRBD1 matching over 8 bases. The ends lost 6 bases at V and 3 bases at J; junction bases unmatched: 7. The germline CDR1 and CDR2 sequences are MNHEY and SMNVEV (reference sequence). This CDR3 is 14 amino acids long. In nucleotides, the CDR3 is TGTGCCAGCAGCCGGGACAGGATAAACTACGAGCAGTACTTC. It codes for CASSRDRINYEQYF.

The chain uses TRBV21-1 and TRBJ1-2. TRBV21-1 is designated a pseudogene. This CDR3 comprises 14 residues. As DNA, the CDR3 is TGTGCCAGCAGCAAAGATGGGGGAGGGGATGGCTACACCTTC. It yields the protein CASSKDGGGDGYTF.

This clone ranks as medium-sized (0.01 to 0.1%). The CDR3 loop reads CASSLSLASYDEQFF. The CDR3 nucleotides are TGTGCCAGCAGCTTGTCGCTAGCGTCTTACGATGAGCAGTTCTTC. The V and J genes are TRBV11-2 and TRBJ2-1; D is possibly TRBD2 (6 bases). Germline CDR1 SGHAT, CDR2 FQNNGV. The CDR3 is 15 amino acids. Trimming cost V 3 bases and J 8 bases, with 17 bases left between them.

This chain links TRBV27 with TRBJ2-2, with TRBD1 identical over 7 bases. V shed 2 bases and J 2 bases; nucleotides not matched to a gene: 8. This CDR3 spans 17 amino acids. Germline V gene lookup returns CDR1 MNHEY and CDR2 SMNVEV (reference sequence). Written as DNA, the CDR3 is TGTGCCAGCAGTTTAAGGGGGCCATCAACCAACACCGGGGAGCTGTTTTTT. It yields the protein CASSLRGPSTNTGELFF.

This chain connects TRBV4-1 to TRBJ1-1; D perhaps matches TRBD1 (6 bases). The CDR3 has 16 residues. Trimming left V 4 bases short and J 0 bases short, with 15 bases between. Germline values: CDR1 MGHRA, CDR2 YSYEKL. The CDR3 is CASSRKIGQLNTEAFF. The CDR3 nucleotides are TGCGCCAGCAGCCGCAAGATCGGACAGTTGAACACTGAAGCTTTCTTT.

V is TRBV19 and J is TRBJ2-2, with D possibly being TRBD1 (6 bases). This CDR3 comprises 13 residues. Germline lookup yields CDR1 LNHDA and CDR2 SQIVND (reference sequence). With 7 bases removed from V and 7 bases from J, the gap between germline ends came to 13 bases. CDR3 in amino acids: CASKPTGGGELFF. CDR3 in DNA: TGTGCCAGTAAACCGACAGGCGGCGGGGAGCTGTTTTTT.

This chain's CDR3 is CASGFQTGPQETQYF. In DNA form, the CDR3 reads TGTGCTAGTGGTTTTCAGACAGGGCCCCAAGAGACCCAGTACTTC. The chain links TRBV12-5 to TRBJ2-5, with 7 bases lining up with TRBD1. V trimming: 3 bases; J trimming: 1 base; junction bases outside the gene matches: 5. The CDR3 has 15 amino acids. CDR1 LGHNT and CDR2 FRNRAP come from the germline V gene.

J is TRBJ1-3 and V is TRBV9; D remains ambiguous. V was cut by 0 bases and J by 3 bases, with 10 bases left in between. Germline V gene sequence: CDR1 SGDLS, CDR2 YYNGEE. This CDR3 has 15 residues. The DNA of the CDR3 is TGTGCCAGCAGCGTAGATGTTGGAGTTGGAAACACCATATATTTT. This gives the protein CASSVDVGVGNTIYF.

The chain couples TRBV30 to TRBJ1-2; D is perhaps TRBD1 (5 bases). The germline V gene has CDR1 GTSNPN and CDR2 SVGIG (reference sequence). The CDR3 totals 13 residues. Trimming removed 3 bases at V and 5 bases at J, with 13 bases between. CDR3 sequence reads: CAWSRGNLYGYTF. The CDR3 DNA is TGTGCCTGGAGCCGGGGCAATCTGTATGGCTACACCTTC. Complete variable domain (other parts from reference TRBV30 and TRBJ1-2): SQTIHQWPATLVQPVGSPLSLECTVEGTSNPNLYWYRQAAGRGLQLLFYSVGIGQISSEVPQNLSASRPQDRQFILSSKKLLLSDSGFYLCAWSRGNLYGYTFGSGTRLTVV.

V and J are TRBV4-3 and TRBJ1-1, with D possibly being TRBD1 (5 bases). Germline V CDR1 and CDR2: LGHNA, YSLEER. This CDR3 region has 18 residues. V was pared by 1 base and J by 0 bases, with 18 bases between. The CDR3 bases are TGCGCCAGCAGCCAAGCGTTTACAGGCGGCGGGATGAACACTGAAGCTTTCTTT. Residues: CASSQAFTGGGMNTEAFF.

The chain couples TRBV6-1 to TRBJ1-5; D ambiguous. V was trimmed by 2 bases and J by 7 bases, leaving 12 bases between them. This CDR3 is 14 amino acids long. Germline assignment: CDR1 MNHNS and CDR2 SASEGT. CDR3 sequence (DNA): TGTGCCAGCAGTGAATTGGGAAGGCGCCAGCCCCAGCATTTT. Protein sequence: CASSELGRRQPQHF.

By sample share, this clone is medium-sized. The V gene is TRBV12-5, the J gene TRBJ2-7; tentatively, D is TRBD1 or TRBD2 (6 bases each). CDR1 LGHNT and CDR2 FRNRAP come from the germline V gene. Trimming removed 1 base at V and 1 base at J, with 11 bases between. The CDR3 runs 15 residues. Here the CDR3 reads CASGLARGTSYEQYF. For the CDR3, the DNA is TGTGCTAGTGGTTTGGCAAGGGGGACTTCCTACGAGCAGTACTTC.

This chain links TRBV5-8 with TRBJ1-2; a weak D match, TRBD1 (6 bases). This CDR3 is 15 amino acids long. V shed 3 bases and J shed 4 bases, with 16 bases lying between them. The germline V gene has CDR1 SGHTS and CDR2 YDEGEE. The CDR3 region is CASSSSAGDAYGYTF. The CDR3 DNA follows: TGTGCCAGCAGCTCTAGCGCAGGGGATGCCTATGGCTACACCTTC.

The chain is built from TRBV5-8 and TRBJ2-3; TRBD1 might be the D (6 bases). Trimming took 7 bases from V and 7 from J, leaving 19 bases between them. Germline CDR1 is SGHTS and CDR2 is YDEGEE. The CDR3 sequence is 14 residues long. The CDR3 region is CASLAQGPGNTQYF. The CDR3 DNA follows: TGTGCCAGCCTCGCACAGGGCCCAGGGAATACGCAGTATTTT.